One T cell receptor (beta chain) is described in this entry. This entry belongs to a study of cytomegalovirus exposure and HLA in healthy donors. TCRdb's copy holds only in-frame clones and misses some; the assay was immunoSEQ multiplex PCR. The profile shows just under 150,000 clones, approximately 88% of them singletons. In germline, CDR1 is SGHTA, CDR2 FQGNSA. The V end was cut by 5 bases, the J end by 4 bases, with 12 bases between. This CDR3 spans 14 amino acids. The specimen sequenced was PBMCs. The rearrangement links TRBV7-2 to TRBJ1-3; D might be TRBD1 (5 bases). This receptor was obtained from a young man in good health and CMV-seropositive. CDR3 residues: CASSLDTFGNTIYF. The CDR3 DNA reads as TGTGCCAGCAGCCTGGACACGTTCGGAAACACCATATATTTT.